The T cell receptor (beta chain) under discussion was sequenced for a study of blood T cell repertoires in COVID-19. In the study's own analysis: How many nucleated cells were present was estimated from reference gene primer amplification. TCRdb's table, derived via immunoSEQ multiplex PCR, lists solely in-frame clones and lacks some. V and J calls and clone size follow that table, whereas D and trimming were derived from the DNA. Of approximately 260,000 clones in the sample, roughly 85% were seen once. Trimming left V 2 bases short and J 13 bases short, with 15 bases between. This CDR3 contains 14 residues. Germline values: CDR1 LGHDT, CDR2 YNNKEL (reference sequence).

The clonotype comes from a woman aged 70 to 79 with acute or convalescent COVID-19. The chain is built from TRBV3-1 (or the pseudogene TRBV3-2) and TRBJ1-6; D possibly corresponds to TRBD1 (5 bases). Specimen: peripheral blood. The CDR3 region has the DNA TGTGCCAGCAGCCAAAGACAGTCGGGTCGTCCCCTCCACTTT. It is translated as CASSQRQSGRPLHF.